This T cell receptor beta chain was obtained from a study of cytotoxic CD8 clonotypes in ibrutinib-treated CLL. Turning to the study itself: The subjects consisted of about 10 relapsed/refractory and over 14 treatment-naive individuals, with approximately 17 IGHV unmutated. Study-wide findings and caveats: Samples from sustained-remission and progressing patients were taken at different times. Under treatment, the uncommon public clonotypes either contracted or remained stable.

Details on this clone: The target antigen is unknown.

Profiling relied on immunoSEQ multiplex PCR, and the TCRdb table lists in-frame clones only, not all of them. In the table there are some 29,000 clones, more than 65% of which are singletons. Germline values: CDR1 MDHEN, CDR2 SYDVKM. The junction had 12 bases not matched to a gene; V was cut back by 2 bases and J by 8 bases. CDR3 length: 17 amino acids. V and J are TRBV28 and TRBJ2-1; 10 bases are a match to TRBD2. Sequencing was performed on PBMCs, taken after 24 months of ibrutinib treatment. The TCR comes from a human donor with chronic lymphocytic leukemia. CDR3: CASSLNGLAGDGDEQFF. Written as DNA, the CDR3 is TGTGCCAGCAGTTTAAATGGTCTAGCGGGGGATGGCGATGAGCAGTTCTTC.